The rows below give T cell receptor beta chains drawn from one sample of a study of blood T cell repertoires in COVID-19. Repertoires were generated with immunoSEQ multiplex PCR, while TCRdb's copy carries only in-frame clones and drops some. The sample shows 27,000 or so clones, around nine tenths of them seen only once. Material: peripheral blood. Receptor source: a human donor with active COVID-19. The donor label of this sample is uncertain. CDR3s include the opening cysteine and the closing phenylalanine or tryptophan. The D gene is left open where the match is weak. Clone size is not always given. Where it is, it says once, few, many or a class for expanded clones.

d_gene | j_gene | abundance | v_gene | CDR3aa | CDR3nt
TRBD2 | TRBJ2-2 | NA | TRBV5-5 | CASSKGTSGGFTGELFF | TGTGCCAGCAGCAAGGGGACTAGCGGGGGATTCACCGGGGAGCTGTTTTTT
TRBD1 | TRBJ2-5 | NA | TRBV11-2 | CASSSNQGVGTQYF | TGTGCCAGCAGTTCCAACCAGGGGGTGGGGACCCAGTACTTC
NA | TRBJ2-2 | NA | TRBV28 | CASSLYQGLVTGELFF | TGTGCCAGCAGTTTATATCAGGGGCTCGTCACCGGGGAGCTGTTTTTT
TRBD1 | TRBJ2-7 | NA | TRBV9 | CASSLGQVNSYEQYF | TGTGCCAGCAGCCTAGGACAGGTAAACTCCTACGAGCAGTACTTC
TRBD1 | TRBJ1-2 | NA | TRBV5-1 | CASSRSPDRDGYTF | TGCGCCAGCAGCCGCTCCCCGGACAGGGATGGCTACACCTTC
TRBD2 | TRBJ2-3 | NA | TRBV7-2 | CASSLDVNSGGGRDTQYF | TGTGCCAGCAGCTTAGACGTTAACTCCGGGGGGGGCAGGGATACGCAGTATTTT
TRBD2 | TRBJ2-7 | NA | TRBV7-2 | CASSGTSGVYEQYF | TGTGCCAGCAGCGGGACTAGCGGGGTCTACGAGCAGTACTTC
TRBD1 | TRBJ1-1 | NA | TRBV25-1 | CASSDPTGTLDTEAFF | TGTGCCAGCAGTGACCCGACAGGGACCTTGGACACTGAAGCTTTCTTT
NA | TRBJ1-1 | NA | TRBV7-2 | CASSPIAGVMNTEAFF | TGTGCCAGCAGCCCCATCGCCGGTGTCATGAACACTGAAGCTTTCTTT
TRBD1 | TRBJ2-7 | NA | TRBV15 | CATSRAGTVHEQYF | TGTGCCACCAGCAGAGCCGGGACAGTCCACGAGCAGTACTTC
TRBD2 | TRBJ2-1 | NA | TRBV11-2 | CAGRPRSAGVSYNEQFF | TGTGCCGGCCGACCTCGATCCGCGGGAGTATCCTACAATGAGCAGTTCTTC
NA | TRBJ1-5 | NA | TRBV19 | CASREGTWQPQHF | TGTGCCAGTAGGGAGGGGACGTGGCAGCCCCAGCATTTT
NA | TRBJ1-2 | NA | TRBV7-9 | CASSLERPENYGYTF | TGTGCCAGCAGCTTAGAAAGGCCGGAGAACTATGGCTACACCTTC
TRBD2 | TRBJ2-5 | NA | TRBV7-6 | CASSLGLAPYQETQYF | TGTGCCAGCAGCTTAGGACTAGCGCCGTACCAAGAGACCCAGTACTTC
TRBD2 | TRBJ2-5 | NA | TRBV27 | CASSALTGGRGEKETQYF | TGTGCCAGCAGTGCGTTGACGGGGGGGCGAGGCGAGAAAGAGACCCAGTACTTC
NA | TRBJ2-5 | NA | TRBV21-1 | CASSTRQGTQETQYF | TGTGCCAGCAGCACTAGACAGGGAACTCAAGAGACCCAGTACTTC
NA | TRBJ1-1 | NA | TRBV19 | CASSMGGLNTEAFF | TGTGCCAGTAGTATGGGGGGACTGAACACTGAAGCTTTCTTT
TRBD2 | TRBJ2-4 | NA | TRBV4-2 | CASSQVGGAPLAKNIQYF | TGTGCCAGCAGCCAAGTCGGGGGGGCCCCACTAGCCAAAAACATTCAGTACTTC
TRBD1 | TRBJ1-1 | few | TRBV5-1 | CASGLRGPAEAFF | TGCGCCAGCGGCTTGAGGGGGCCCGCTGAAGCTTTCTTT
NA | TRBJ1-1 | NA | TRBV6-6 | CASNPRRGAIDTEAFF | TGTGCCAGCAATCCACGTCGGGGGGCTATTGACACTGAAGCTTTCTTT
TRBD1 | TRBJ2-7 | NA | TRBV5-1 | CASSPDRGAYEQYF | TGCGCCAGCAGTCCCGACAGGGGAGCCTACGAGCAGTACTTC
TRBD2 | TRBJ2-7 | NA | TRBV11-2 | CASSPPPGLAGGLEQYF | TGTGCCAGCAGCCCTCCACCAGGACTAGCGGGGGGTTTAGAGCAGTACTTC
NA | TRBJ1-5 | NA | TRBV6-2/TRBV6-3 | CASSLRGGQPQHF | TGTGCCAGCAGTTTACGGGGGGGGCAGCCCCAGCATTTT
NA | TRBJ1-6 | NA | TRBV24-1 | CATSDCRGTDSPLHF | TGTGCCACCAGTGATTGCAGGGGTACGGATTCACCCCTCCACTTT
NA | TRBJ2-7 | once | TRBV7-2 | CASSPKSGHSYEQYF | TGTGCCAGCAGCCCTAAAAGCGGGCACTCCTACGAGCAGTACTTC
NA | TRBJ2-6 | NA | TRBV5-8 | CASKGGPFSGANVLTF | TGTGCCAGTAAGGGGGGGCCCTTCTCTGGGGCCAACGTCCTGACTTTC
NA | TRBJ2-3 | NA | TRBV4-1 | CASSQGHFGTDTQYF | TGCGCCAGCAGCCAAGGACATTTTGGCACAGATACGCAGTATTTT
NA | TRBJ1-6 | NA | TRBV30 | CAWSYSGSSYNSPLHF | TGTGCCTGGAGTTACTCCGGTAGCTCCTATAATTCACCCCTCCACTTT
NA | TRBJ1-1 | NA | TRBV29-1 | CSAGGGGTPEAFF | TGCAGCGCCGGGGGTGGGGGGACCCCTGAAGCTTTCTTT
NA | TRBJ2-5 | NA | TRBV5-1 | CASSLTINTWQETQYF | TGCGCCAGCAGCTTAACAATTAATACATGGCAAGAGACCCAGTACTTC
TRBD1 | TRBJ2-1 | once | TRBV2 | CASSEGQGRSYNEQFF | TGTGCCAGCAGTGAGGGACAGGGACGTTCCTACAATGAGCAGTTCTTC
TRBD2 | TRBJ2-5 | NA | TRBV6-5 | CASSYSLAGDETQYF | TGTGCCAGCAGTTACTCACTAGCGGGGGATGAGACCCAGTACTTC
NA | TRBJ2-5 | NA | TRBV5-1 | CASSLSSDQNQETQYF | TGCGCCAGCAGCTTGAGTAGCGACCAAAACCAAGAGACCCAGTACTTC
NA | TRBJ2-2 | NA | TRBV19 | CASSGPLGELFF | TGTGCCAGTAGTGGGCCTCTGGGGGAGCTGTTTTTT
TRBD2 | TRBJ2-2 | NA | TRBV7-8 | CASSLARTSGGATGELFF | TGTGCCAGCAGCTTAGCGCGCACTAGCGGGGGGGCAACCGGGGAGCTGTTTTTT
TRBD2 | TRBJ2-1 | NA | TRBV19 | CASSSRLAVGINEQFF | TGTGCCAGTAGTTCCCGACTAGCGGTCGGGATTAATGAGCAGTTCTTC
TRBD2 | TRBJ2-2 | NA | TRBV7-6 | CASSWRLAQNTGELFF | TGTGCCAGCAGCTGGAGACTAGCGCAGAACACCGGGGAGCTGTTTTTT
NA | TRBJ2-3 | NA | TRBV11-2 | CASSLDTKILTQYF | TGTGCCAGCAGCTTAGACACTAAGATCCTTACGCAGTATTTT
TRBD2 | TRBJ2-7 | NA | TRBV4-1 | CASGAGTSYEQYF | TGCGCCAGCGGGGCCGGGACTAGCTACGAGCAGTACTTC
TRBD1 | TRBJ2-5 | NA | TRBV6-2/TRBV6-3 | CASSSGQGDWETQYF | TGTGCCAGCAGCTCCGGACAGGGGGACTGGGAGACCCAGTACTTC
NA | TRBJ2-7 | NA | TRBV20-1 | CSASPQVYEQYF | TGCAGTGCTAGTCCCCAGGTATACGAGCAGTACTTC
NA | TRBJ2-2 | NA | TRBV6-1 | CASSDYTTGELFF | TGTGCCAGCAGTGATTACACCACCGGGGAGCTGTTTTTT
NA | TRBJ1-1 | NA | TRBV7-2 | CASSLVAGAMNTEAFF | TGTGCCAGCAGCTTAGTGGCAGGGGCTATGAACACTGAAGCTTTCTTT
NA | TRBJ2-7 | NA | TRBV20-1 | CSASLGGSEQYF | TGCAGTGCTAGTCTAGGGGGAAGCGAGCAGTACTTC
NA | TRBJ1-2 | NA | TRBV27 | CASSFTRGANYGYTF | TGTGCCAGCAGTTTTACTCGGGGGGCGAACTATGGCTACACCTTC
TRBD1 | TRBJ2-2 | few | TRBV6-4 | CASSDSAGGGQELFF | TGTGCCAGCAGTGACTCCGCAGGGGGCGGCCAGGAGCTGTTTTTT
NA | TRBJ2-5 | few | TRBV7-3 | CASSQVTDWACLVQETQYF | TGTGCCAGCAGCCAGGTAACCGATTGGGCTTGTCTCGTCCAAGAGACCCAGTACTTC
TRBD2 | TRBJ2-3 | NA | TRBV15 | CATSRPLAGGRDTQYF | TGTGCCACCAGCAGACCGTTAGCGGGGGGCCGGGATACGCAGTATTTT
NA | TRBJ1-2 | NA | TRBV6-1 | CASSEGGAGNYGYTF | TGTGCCAGCAGTGAGGGAGGGGCAGGAAACTATGGCTACACCTTC
TRBD1 | TRBJ1-1 | NA | TRBV19 | CASSLRTGDPNTEAFF | TGTGCCAGTAGTTTGAGGACAGGGGACCCGAACACTGAAGCTTTCTTT
NA | TRBJ1-1 | NA | TRBV18 | CASSLGAENTEAFF | TGTGCCAGCTCACTGGGGGCGGAGAACACTGAAGCTTTCTTT
NA | TRBJ1-5 | NA | TRBV7-2 | CASSRSGGRNQPQHF | TGTGCCAGCAGCCGCTCGGGGGGGCGCAATCAGCCCCAGCATTTT
TRBD2 | TRBJ2-5 | NA | TRBV28 | CASRLAGEFQETQYF | TGTGCCAGCAGATTAGCGGGGGAATTCCAAGAGACCCAGTACTTC
NA | TRBJ2-3 | NA | TRBV2 | CASSGSNSRVPQYF | TGTGCCAGCAGTGGTTCCAACAGCAGGGTTCCGCAGTATTTT
NA | TRBJ2-3 | NA | TRBV10-3 | CAISGALSSTTDTQYF | TGTGCCATCAGTGGGGCTTTATCTAGCACCACAGATACGCAGTATTTT
TRBD2 | TRBJ2-1 | few | TRBV5-8 | CASSLVRLAGGPYNEQFF | TGTGCCAGCAGCTTGGTCCGACTAGCGGGGGGACCCTACAATGAGCAGTTCTTC
NA | TRBJ2-1 | NA | TRBV13 | CASSLVNTYNEQFF | TGTGCCAGCAGCTTAGTTAATACCTACAATGAGCAGTTCTTC
TRBD1 | TRBJ2-7 | NA | TRBV18 | CASSQTGTDYEQYF | TGTGCCAGCTCACAAACCGGGACAGACTACGAGCAGTACTTC
TRBD2 | TRBJ2-1 | NA | TRBV28 | CASSSQTGERGFF | TGTGCCAGCAGTTCGCAGACGGGGGAGCGGGGATTCTTC